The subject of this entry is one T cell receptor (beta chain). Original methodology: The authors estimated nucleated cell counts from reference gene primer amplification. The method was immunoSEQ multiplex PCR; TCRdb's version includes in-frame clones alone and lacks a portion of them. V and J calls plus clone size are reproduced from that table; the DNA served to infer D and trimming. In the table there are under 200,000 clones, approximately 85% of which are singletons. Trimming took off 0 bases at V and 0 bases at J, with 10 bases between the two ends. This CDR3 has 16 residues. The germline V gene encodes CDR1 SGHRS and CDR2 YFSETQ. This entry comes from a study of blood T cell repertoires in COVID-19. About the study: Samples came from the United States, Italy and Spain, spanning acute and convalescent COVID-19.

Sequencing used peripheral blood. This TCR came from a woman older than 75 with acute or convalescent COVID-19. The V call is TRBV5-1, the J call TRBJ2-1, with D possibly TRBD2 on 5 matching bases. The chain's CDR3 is CASSLDGVSSYNEQFF. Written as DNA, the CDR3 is TGCGCCAGCAGCTTGGACGGGGTTAGCTCCTACAATGAGCAGTTCTTC.